Listed here is a single T cell receptor beta chain. This clonotype was recorded a few times. It lacks a known antigen. No per-base quality is available; no much larger clone lies one base away. The sample comes from a study of human T cells and chemical hapten exposure (dated by TCRdb to 2020 to 2023). Study-level background: For sensitization, 2% DPC in acetone was applied to a roughly 2 cm by roughly 2 cm area of upper inner arm skin. Blood for TCR sequencing was provided by twenty-nine alopecia patients at one to four time points (pre-sensitization, 2, 6 and 24 weeks). This study followed changes in the peripheral blood TCR repertoire in vivo during primary and secondary sensitization of alopecia patients to the hapten diphenylcyclopropenone (DPC). The mostly female patient cohort included alopecia areata with under or over 50% scalp involvement, alopecia totalis and alopecia universalis. Libraries were pooled for sequencing, and variation in per-sample TCR yields was attributed mainly to small differences in library volumes within the pool. Blood samples were taken from patients before sensitization (week 0) and at 2, 6 and about 24 weeks after DPC sensitization. Weekly therapeutic DPC doses were additionally applied to the scalp of patients throughout the roughly 25-week study period. Patch testing was performed on the upper back with Finn chambers containing 0.01% DPC, and the patch tests were scored after 6 days according to International Contact Dermatitis Research Group standards.

Library construction relied on RACE. Sequencing was performed on a NextSeq 500. During library preparation, unique molecular identifiers were attached to individual cDNA molecules so that TCRs could be counted quantitatively and reproducibly. Each blood RNA sample was used to sequence both TCR alpha and TCR beta chains. The study's processing was this. Samples had a median of approximately 96,000 TCRs, with a range from 23,224 to 690,600. V, J and CDR3 annotation of the TCR reads was performed with the Decombinator software suite. To make PS versus PT1 abundance plots, every sample was subsampled to the same number of TCRs (28,000). Expanded TCRs were defined as absent before sensitization and observed at least eight times at the 2-week time point. TCRdb handled the public reads itself, with Q25 trimming in fastp and clone calling in MiXCR, and kept productive beta chains. Under each unique CDR3 protein, matching rows form one entry showing the most common genes and DNA. These V and J calls are TCRdb output, not the study's own analysis. This sample holds just over 95,000 distinct CDR3 sequences; 27% were observed only once. The ten largest clones capture over 9% of the sample.

Points the paper makes about the study in general: Patch test score correlated positively with the number of PT1 expanded TCRs, reaching significance at thresholds 8, 16 and 32 but not at 4. Compared with pre-sensitization or healthy control sets, expanded TCRs formed significantly more large CDR3 similarity clusters, which is consistent with antigen-driven responses. Repeated subsampling changed both the strength of the expansion versus patch-test correlation and the threshold at which the correlation became significant. Because all patients had alopecia, a presumed autoimmune disease, the immune response of the patients might differ from that of healthy individuals. No change with DPC sensitization was found in the number of TCRs above 1 in 1000 frequency, and no evidence of global repertoire structure alterations was found.

Explained via the paper, the time point label denotes: patch test 3, about 24 weeks after DPC sensitization. The treatment or condition label of this sample denotes: therapeutic diphenylcyclopropenone sensitization with weekly scalp DPC. Blood at each patch-test visit was drawn before the patch test was applied. Patients were eligible if aged 18 to 70, diagnosed with alopecia and judged suitable for DPC therapy, and pregnant patients were excluded. Unfractionated whole blood was collected in Tempus Blood RNA tubes, and total RNA was extracted from that blood. This TCR came from a man aged 35 to 55 with alopecia areata. Some clones in this sample may be carry-over from other donors' samples. Sequencing used whole blood, obtained in connection with sensitization to the hapten diphenylcyclopropenone (DPC).

The nucleotide sequence is TGTGCCAGCAGCGTAGACCCGAACGGCGGGGAGCTGTTTTTT. This translates into CASSVDPNGGELFF. The chain is encoded by TRBV9 joined to TRBJ2-2, with no confident D gene call. Reading the germline V gene gives CDR1 SGDLS and CDR2 YYNGEE. The CDR3, cysteine through phenylalanine, is 14 amino acids long. CDR3 DNA is the only sequence kept; it has 42 bases, read in frame from the first base. The V and J ends are trimmed by 0 bases and 7 bases, leaving 10 bases between them.